This T cell receptor (beta chain) is from a study of blood T cell repertoires in COVID-19. For the study at large: Samples taken during acute and convalescent COVID-19 were collected in the United States, Italy and Spain. From T cells, B-cell-depleted T cells, or PBMCs came the material, which was cDNA or gDNA.

Trimming shortened V by 3 bases and J by 3 bases, and 3 bases separated the two germline ends. Germline V gene lookup returns CDR1 SGHDN and CDR2 FVKESK. CDR3 length equals 11 residues. Profiling relied on immunoSEQ multiplex PCR, and the TCRdb table lists in-frame clones only, not all of them. The sample holds tens of thousands of clones; about 90% are singletons and the top ten take approximately 0.57%. The receptor was isolated from a man between 45 and 60 years old with COVID-19, enrolled during active disease. The sequencing sample was made of peripheral blood. This rearrangement joins TRBV14 to TRBJ2-7; D is uncertain. The CDR3 sequence: CASSHSYEQYF. The CDR3 nucleotides are TGTGCCAGCAGCCACAGCTACGAGCAGTACTTC.